The 18 T cell receptor beta chains below were found in one sample sequenced in a study of cytomegalovirus exposure and HLA in healthy donors. The protocol was immunoSEQ multiplex PCR, while the TCRdb copy is restricted to in-frame clones and leaves out a portion. This table has about 130,000 clones, almost 85% appearing once. Sequencing was performed on PBMCs. The receptors were sampled from a young man in good health and CMV-seropositive.

The CDR3 sequence is CASSEPQRGTEAFF. For the CDR3, the DNA is TGTGCCAGCAGTGAACCTCAGAGGGGGACTGAAGCTTTCTTT. The chain combines TRBV2 with TRBJ1-1; weak D call: TRBD1 (6 bases). The V gene lost 2 bases and the J gene lost 5 bases, with 12 bases spanning the gap. CDR1 and CDR2 from the germline V gene are SNHLY and FYNNEI. The CDR3 is made up of 14 amino acids.

This chain joins TRBV19 and TRBJ1-2; D perhaps matches TRBD1 (5 bases). Germline loops: CDR1 LNHDA, CDR2 SQIVND (reference sequence). The CDR3 covers 15 residues. The ends were cut back, 2 bases at V and 5 bases at J, with 15 bases in the middle. CDR3 bases: TGTGCCAGTAGTATACGTCCAGGGATGCTATATGGCTACACCTTC. This gives the protein CASSIRPGMLYGYTF.

The sample holds one count of this clone. V gene TRBV27 combines with J gene TRBJ2-7, with 10 bases lining up with TRBD1. Germline V gene sequence: CDR1 MNHEY, CDR2 SMNVEV (reference sequence). The junction had 12 bases not matched to a gene; V was cut back by 5 bases and J by 8 bases. The CDR3 is made up of 15 amino acids. The CDR3 nucleotides read TGTGCCAGCAGTGGACCGCGGACAGGGGGAGCCAAGCAGTACTTC. Protein product: CASSGPRTGGAKQYF.

This CDR3 is CASSLAGVTGELFF. Here the CDR3 DNA reads TGTGCCAGCAGCCTCGCAGGTGTAACCGGGGAGCTGTTTTTT. The gene calls are TRBV7-3 and TRBJ2-2; D unclear. From germline, CDR1 is SGHTA and CDR2 FQGTGA. With 5 bases removed from V and 5 bases from J, the gap between germline ends came to 12 bases. This CDR3 has 14 amino acids.

V and J are TRBV5-6 and TRBJ2-7; 8 bases fit TRBD1. The CDR3 consists of 15 residues. The germline V gene encodes CDR1 SGHDT and CDR2 YYEEEE. Germline trimming cut 1 base from V and 2 bases from J; bases unmatched to any gene: 5. DNA of the CDR3: TGTGCCAGCAGCTTGCCGGACAGGGCCACCTACGAGCAGTACTTC. Translated: CASSLPDRATYEQYF. Based on the CDR3 plus reference TRBV5-6 and TRBJ2-7, the full variable domain is DAGVTQSPTHLIKTRGQQVTLRCSPKSGHDTVSWYQQALGQGPQFIFQYYEEEERQRGNFPDRFSGHQFPNYSSELNVNALLLGDSALYLCASSLPDRATYEQYFGPGTRLTVT.

This chain uses TRBV2 with TRBJ2-1; D is possibly TRBD2 (5 bases). The CDR3 has 13 amino acids. V was shortened by 9 bases and J by 5 bases, with 14 bases between the two germline ends. Germline V gene lookup returns CDR1 SNHLY and CDR2 FYNNEI. The CDR3 DNA follows: TGTGCCAGTAGTTTCACTAGGGACAATGAGCAGTTCTTC. As protein: CASSFTRDNEQFF.

The CDR3 sequence: CASSELGGRAVVPDTQYF. The CDR3 DNA follows: TGTGCCAGCAGTGAATTGGGCGGGAGGGCCGTGGTCCCAGATACGCAGTATTTT. The J gene is TRBJ2-3, the V gene TRBV2; 9 bases are a match to TRBD2. J lost 4 bases, V lost 2 bases, and 13 bases had no gene match. CDR3 size: 18 residues. Germline V CDR1 and CDR2: SNHLY, FYNNEI.

This clone was detected only once. This chain joins TRBV6-1 and TRBJ2-7; the D is unclear. CDR3 size: 16 residues. Germline values: CDR1 MNHNS, CDR2 SASEGT. V gave up 1 base and J gave up 0 bases, with 13 bases separating them. The CDR3 spells CASSEVRSISSYEQYF. The CDR3 DNA is TGTGCCAGCAGTGAAGTAAGAAGCATATCCTCCTACGAGCAGTACTTC.

The rearrangement joins TRBV29-1 to TRBJ2-7; D might be TRBD2 (5 bases). Germline V gene data show CDR1 as SQVTM and CDR2 as ANQGSEA. Trimming took off 4 bases at V and 0 bases at J, with 13 bases between the two ends. The CDR3 extends over 14 amino acids. CDR3 DNA sequence: TGCAGCGTTGTAAAGGTTCGGGGCTCCTACGAGCAGTACTTC. It is translated as CSVVKVRGSYEQYF.

The rearrangement joins TRBV27 to TRBJ2-1; 9 bases align to TRBD1. Germline lookup yields CDR1 MNHEY and CDR2 SMNVEV (reference sequence). The junction had 13 bases not matched to a gene; V was cut back by 4 bases and J by 3 bases. CDR3 size: 18 residues. The CDR3 here is CASSSGQGGRRYYNEQFF. CDR3 sequence (DNA): TGTGCCAGCAGTTCGGGACAGGGAGGGCGTAGGTACTACAATGAGCAGTTCTTC.

V gene TRBV6-5 combines with J gene TRBJ1-2, with 7 bases matching TRBD1. Trimming cost V 2 bases and J 0 bases; bases outside gene matches: 6. CDR1 is MNHEY and CDR2 is SVGAGI in the germline V gene. The CDR3 spans 16 residues. The CDR3 coding sequence is TGTGCCAGCAGTTACCTAGGACAGGAAGCTAACTATGGCTACACCTTC. Residues: CASSYLGQEANYGYTF.

The chain couples TRBV2 to TRBJ2-3, with D possibly matching TRBD2 (5 bases). Germline V CDR1 and CDR2: SNHLY, FYNNEI. Trimming left V 7 bases short and J 5 bases short, with 13 bases between. The CDR3 length is 13 residues. The CDR3 nucleotides are TGTGCCAGCAACCGCGGGCCTAAAGATACGCAGTATTTT. Translated: CASNRGPKDTQYF. Using reference TRBV2 and TRBJ2-3 for the parts outside the CDR3, the full variable domain is EPEVTQTPSHQVTQMGQEVILRCVPISNHLYFYWYRQILGQKVEFLVSFYNNEISEKSEIFDDQFSVERPDGSNFTLKIRSTKLEDSAMYFCASNRGPKDTQYFGPGTRLTVL.

The rearrangement links TRBV29-1 to TRBJ2-2, with D unresolved. The V gene's germline CDR1 is SQVTM and CDR2 ANQGSEA. The V end was cut by 2 bases, the J end by 0 bases, with 4 bases between. The CDR3 loop spans 13 amino acids. The CDR3 region is CSVELANTGELFF. The CDR3 region has the DNA TGCAGCGTTGAACTTGCGAACACCGGGGAGCTGTTTTTT.

A single count supports this clone. The chain has TRBV5-1 and TRBJ1-1; D is unresolved. With 0 bases removed from V and 5 bases from J, the gap between germline ends came to 14 bases. The germline V gene has CDR1 SGHRS and CDR2 YFSETQ. This CDR3 has 15 amino acids. CDR3 coding DNA: TGCGCCAGCAGCTTGGCCGCATCTGGCGGGACTGAAGCTTTCTTT. Translated, it gives CASSLAASGGTEAFF. The variable domain in full, with the rest retrieved from reference TRBV5-1 and TRBJ1-1, is KAGVTQTPRYLIKTRGQQVTLSCSPISGHRSVSWYQQTPGQGLQFLFEYFSETQRNKGNFPGRFSGRQFSNSRSEMNVSTLELGDSALYLCASSLAASGGTEAFFGQGTRLTVV.

The gene calls are TRBV19 and TRBJ1-1; the D gene is possibly TRBD1 (5 bases). Germline V gene data show CDR1 as LNHDA and CDR2 as SQIVND (reference sequence). With 3 bases removed from V and 0 bases from J, the gap between germline ends came to 23 bases. The CDR3 is 19 residues long. The CDR3 spells CASSIGTATATLMNTEAFF. The DNA for the CDR3 is TGTGCCAGTAGTATTGGTACGGCGACAGCCACTCTCATGAACACTGAAGCTTTCTTT.

The V and J genes are TRBV7-9 and TRBJ2-3; TRBD1 matches 11 bases. The CDR3 loop spans 17 amino acids. V trimming: 5 bases; J trimming: 3 bases; junction bases outside the gene matches: 10. Germline-derived CDR1 and CDR2 are SEHNR and FQNEAQ (reference sequence). The CDR3 loop is CASSTRGGQGGTDTQYF. The CDR3 DNA is TGTGCCAGCAGCACCCGGGGGGGACAGGGGGGGACAGATACGCAGTATTTT. Full variable domain (rest looked up from reference TRBV7-9 and TRBJ2-3): DTGVSQNPRHKITKRGQNVTFRCDPISEHNRLYWYRQTLGQGPEFLTYFQNEAQLEKSRLLSDRFSAERPKGSFSTLEIQRTEQGDSAMYLCASSTRGGQGGTDTQYFGPGTRLTVL.

The rearrangement links TRBV7-3 to TRBJ2-1, with D tentatively TRBD2 (5 bases). From germline, CDR1 is SGHTA and CDR2 FQGTGA. Trimming pared 5 bases from V and 9 bases from J, leaving 11 bases between. The CDR3 is made up of 12 amino acids. The CDR3 coding sequence is TGTGCCAGCAGCGTGAATAGCGCTGAGCAGTTCTTC. This encodes CASSVNSAEQFF.

V and J are TRBV2 and TRBJ1-1; perhaps TRBD1 as D (5 bases). The CDR3 sequence is 15 residues long. The V gene's germline CDR1 is SNHLY and CDR2 FYNNEI. Trimming pared 5 bases from V and 2 bases from J, leaving 15 bases between. CDR3 DNA sequence: TGTGCCAGCAGTTACGCGGGGGTGGGCAACACTGAAGCTTTCTTT. This gives the protein CASSYAGVGNTEAFF.